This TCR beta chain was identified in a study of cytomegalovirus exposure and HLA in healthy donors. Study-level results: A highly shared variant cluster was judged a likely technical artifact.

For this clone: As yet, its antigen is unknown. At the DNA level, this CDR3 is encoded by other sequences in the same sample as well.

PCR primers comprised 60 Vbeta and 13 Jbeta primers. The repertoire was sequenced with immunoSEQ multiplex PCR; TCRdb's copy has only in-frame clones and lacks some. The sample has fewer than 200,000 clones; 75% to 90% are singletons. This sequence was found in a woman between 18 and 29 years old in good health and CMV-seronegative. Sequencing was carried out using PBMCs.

CDR3 amino acids: CASSLAQGNTEAFF. Written as DNA, the CDR3 is TGCGCCAGCAGCTTGGCCCAGGGGAACACTGAAGCTTTCTTT. The chain couples TRBV5-1 to TRBJ1-1, with D perhaps matching TRBD1 (5 bases). Between the trimmed V and J ends, which lost 0 bases and 1 base, there was a span of 7 bases. The CDR3 extends over 14 amino acids. Germline-derived CDR1 and CDR2 are SGHRS and YFSETQ.